This T cell receptor (beta chain) was obtained from a study of beta chain features in type 1 diabetes. Overall study findings and caveats: Naive, central memory and Treg TCRB repertoires seemed to resemble each other more closely in patients than they did in healthy donors. TCRB CDR3s from Type 1 diabetes patients were moderately but significantly shorter in all four CD4+ subsets.

A few counts support this clone. Its antigen is currently unknown. The authors reverse transcribed all of the isolated RNA, so sequencing captured expressed TCRB transcripts. TCRdb's table, derived via immunoSEQ multiplex PCR, lists solely in-frame clones and lacks some. The table includes around 280,000 clones, 8% detected once. The CDR3 sequence is 16 residues long. The ends lost 1 base at V and 6 bases at J; junction bases unmatched: 9. Per germline, CDR1 LGHNA and CDR2 YSLEER. A single heparinised blood sample, averaging approximately 100 mL, was obtained per donor. Populations isolated by sorting all had purity greater than 95%.

The chain combines TRBV4-3 with TRBJ1-5; 7 bases fit TRBD1. The clonotype was recovered from a young woman in good health. The sample was central memory CD4+ T cells from blood. CDR3 loop: CASSQAFHRGGQPQHF. In DNA form, the CDR3 reads TGCGCCAGCAGCCAAGCTTTCCACAGGGGCGGTCAGCCCCAGCATTTT.